This is a list of T cell receptor beta chains from one sample in a study of HIV-infected patients and healthy controls. MiXCR, run by TCRdb on the 5' RACE reads, gives a single entry per CDR3 protein. In the table there are about 64,000 distinct CDR3 sequences, about 19% of which are singletons. The sample comprised CD4+ T cells from blood. All receptors come from a human donor in good health. The CDR3 runs from the conserved cysteine through the conserved F or W.

TRBV6-2/TRBV6-3	TRBJ2-3	CASSDWGSSSTDTQYF
TRBV15	TRBJ1-1	CATSREAGTMNTEAFF
TRBV7-9	TRBJ1-1	CASSPYRVSMNTEAFF
TRBV29-1	TRBJ2-1	CSVERDRGRGEQFF
TRBV12-3/TRBV12-4	TRBJ2-2	CASSRREAGELFF
TRBV12-3/TRBV12-4	TRBJ2-1	CATQGLAGAISESSYNEQFF
TRBV10-1	TRBJ2-7	CASSESGYEQYF
TRBV10-3	TRBJ2-1	CAINQLADNEQFF
TRBV27	TRBJ1-5	CASSWTGPQHF
TRBV20-1	TRBJ1-2	CSVPDRAVAYGYTF
TRBV12-3/TRBV12-4	TRBJ2-2	CASSLVGGELFF
TRBV12-3/TRBV12-4	TRBJ1-4	CASSLGTAATNEKLFF
TRBV7-9	TRBJ2-7	CASSFQQVYEQYF
TRBV10-3	TRBJ1-4	CAISEGGIMFF
TRBV2	TRBJ1-5	CASRATGVDSNQPQHF
TRBV6-6	TRBJ2-7	CASRLIAGEDEQYF
TRBV6-5	TRBJ2-1	CASSYASGRGGVTFF
TRBV28	TRBJ2-7	CASSFRGGYEQYF
TRBV12-3/TRBV12-4	TRBJ2-1	CASTPVPSLEYNEQFF
TRBV2	TRBJ2-7	CASSRVSGSYEQYF
TRBV12-3/TRBV12-4	TRBJ1-5	CASSLRHLNQPQHF
TRBV19	TRBJ2-2	CASSENSGTLNTGELFF
TRBV10-2	TRBJ2-3	CASRGQGSTDTQYF
TRBV7-8	TRBJ2-1	CASSFAQLAGVRNEQFF
TRBV10-3	TRBJ1-5	CAISLQGTDQPQHF
TRBV6-5	TRBJ2-3	CATKRGQSTDTQYF
TRBV6-2/TRBV6-3	TRBJ2-5	CASSYSIRLAGAQETQYF